This T cell receptor (beta chain) comes out of a study of shared clonotypes between healthy human individuals. Points on this clone: Other DNA sequences from this sample encode an identical CDR3 as well.

Genomic DNA from each subset was divided evenly over several immunoSEQ plates. The repertoire was sequenced with immunoSEQ multiplex PCR; TCRdb's copy has only in-frame clones and lacks some. Of about 380,000 clones in the sample, roughly 96% were seen once. Looked up from germline, CDR1 is LNHDA and CDR2 is SQIVND (reference sequence). V gave up 3 bases and J gave up 1 base, with 6 bases separating them. CDR3 length equals 13 residues. The chain carries TRBV19 and TRBJ1-2; D is unclear. The origin of this receptor is a man under 40 in good health. The specimen sequenced was memory CD8+ T cells sorted from blood. Subset given: CD45RO+ cells pooled with CCR7-negative TemRA cells. CDR3 sequence (DNA): TGTGCCAGTAGTATCGGGCATAACTATGGCTACACCTTC. It codes for CASSIGHNYGYTF. The variable domain in full, completed from reference TRBV19 and TRBJ1-2, reads DGGITQSPKYLFRKEGQNVTLSCEQNLNHDAMYWYRQDPGQGLRLIYYSQIVNDFQKGDIAEGYSVSREKKESFPLTVTSAQKNPTAFYLCASSIGHNYGYTFGSGTRLTVV.